This T cell receptor (beta chain) was identified during a study of early stage breast cancer tumors (dated by TCRdb to about 2017). Concerning the study at large: Of the roughly 15 invasive breast tumors, roughly 13 were found to be estrogen receptor-positive, progesterone receptor-positive and HER2-negative. On average, each sample had roughly 9.7-fold read coverage. The samples as a whole yielded a few million detected templates, corresponding to roughly 1.1 million unique clonotypes. About 70% of the 12 ER+/PR+/HER2- tumors were invasive ductal carcinomas, while the other four were invasive lobular carcinomas. What the research found in general, with its limitations: Enriched TCRB sequences shared across patients were found to be mostly commonly generated sequences that were unlikely to play an important role in the tumor microenvironment. Chain pairing and functional markers such as CD4, CD8 and FOXP3 were not captured by bulk genomic DNA sequencing of unsorted cells. Because the cohort was small, analysis by tumor subtype was not possible. Greater similarity was observed between blood and normal breast repertoires than between blood and tumor repertoires, and tumor was distinguished from normal in about 85% of the 16 patients when each tissue was compared with blood. About 2.5-fold higher T cell density and higher clonality were observed in tumors than in adjacent normal breast tissue.

Regarding this clone: There is no known antigen for this receptor. No base qualities exist here, and no much larger clone lies one base off it.

The study profiled bulk TCR beta-chain repertoires in matched peripheral blood, tumor and adjacent normal breast tissue taken from about 16 patients with early-stage breast cancer. Before surgery, about 5-11 mL of whole blood was collected into EDTA tubes and then processed within 2 hours. Ficoll-Paque centrifugation in SepMate-50 tubes was used to isolate peripheral blood mononuclear cells. For storage in liquid nitrogen, PBMCs were cryopreserved as aliquots of 2 to 4 million cells in about 90% FBS with around 10% DMSO. The Qiagen AllPrep DNA/RNA Mini kit was used to extract genomic DNA. Each sample was amplified in two independent genomic DNA replicates, using approximately 0.5 ug for blood and approximately 1.6 ug for tumor or normal breast. Following the manufacturer's instructions, the ImmunoSeq Intro kit was used to carry out TCRB sequencing on genomic DNA. Multiplex PCR ran about 31 cycles with proprietary primers and spike-in control sequences for absolute quantification. Single-end 150-bp reads were used to sequence an 87-bp fragment spanning the CDR3 and the flanking V and J genes. Each lane of an Illumina MiSeq using version 3.0 chemistry carried seven multiplexed samples, with two replicates per sample. The authors' analysis ran thus. The vendor's proprietary pipeline handled the raw data processing, merging both replicates into a single result for each sample. A clonotype was defined as productive rearrangements that share the same V-gene family, CDR3 amino acid sequence and J-gene segment. Clonality was computed as 1 minus the normalized Shannon entropy (Pielou evenness) of TCRB abundances. T cell density was estimated as total templates divided by the number of input cells, with the number of input cells inferred from the DNA input amount. Total repertoire diversity and clonality were estimated with Recon using default parameters. Tumor-enriched clonotypes were defined as having over 0.1% abundance in tumor and at least 32-fold higher abundance than in normal breast. TCRdb limited this immuneACCESS table to in-frame rearrangements with V and J called. A share of clones is missing; checked studies link under half to unresolved V genes, and the rest is unexplained. The V and J calls and clone size are taken from that table; D and trimming were inferred from the DNA. Recorded for this sample are under 75,000 clones; about 83% of them occurred a single time. The ten largest clones take up roughly 3.5% of the sample.

From cysteine to phenylalanine, the CDR3 is 14 amino acids long. The DNA shown is the 42-base CDR3, in frame from base 1. The germline V gene gives CDR1 as MNHNS and CDR2 as SASEGT. V loses 6 bases, J loses 2 bases, and the germline ends lie 12 bases apart. The sequence was collected from a person aged 25 to 39 with breast cancer. Sequences were obtained from blood. The chain is made from TRBV6-1 and TRBJ2-3, with a tentative D gene TRBD1 over 6 matching bases. The CDR3 region has the sequence CASSSRGFTDTQYF. The sequenced DNA is TGTGCCAGCAGCTCCAGGGGTTTCACAGATACGCAGTATTTT.